A selection of T cell receptor beta chains follows, all from one sample in a study of T-cell memory formation after mild COVID-19. Via MiXCR, TCRdb re-called the 5' RACE reads, giving one row per CDR3 protein. The table includes 450,000 to 650,000 distinct CDR3 sequences, roughly 20% detected once. Source material: PBMCs or a T cell subset sorted from them (not recorded which). The receptors here all came from an adult woman who had mild COVID-19 (a few samples of this study predate the infection). Cell type and time point are not known. Both conserved end residues are part of each CDR3. A D gene is named only where the DNA matches it firmly. Part of the rows lack a size; the others show once, few, many or a class for expanded clones.

v_call,clone_size,j_call,d_call,cdr3_aa,cdr3_nt
TRBV5-6,.,TRBJ2-7,TRBD1,CASSQLGQPDEQYF,TGTGCCAGCAGCCAACTGGGACAGCCAGACGAGCAGTACTTC
TRBV6-2/TRBV6-3,.,TRBJ2-5,.,CASSFPTGGETQYF,TGTGCCAGCAGTTTCCCGACTGGGGGGGAGACCCAGTACTTC
TRBV7-9,few,TRBJ1-3,.,CASTERAGSSPGNTIYF,TGTGCCAGCACCGAACGGGCTGGATCTTCACCTGGAAACACCATATATTTT
TRBV20-1,few,TRBJ2-1,TRBD2,CSARDALGVAGAYNEQFF,TGCAGTGCTAGAGATGCCTTAGGGGTAGCGGGGGCATACAATGAGCAGTTCTTC
TRBV9,few,TRBJ1-6,.,CASSPEVALASPLHF,TGTGCCAGCAGCCCGGAGGTAGCCCTAGCTTCACCCCTCCACTTT
TRBV7-9,.,TRBJ1-1,.,CASILSGGVNTEAFF,TGTGCCAGCATCCTTAGTGGAGGGGTGAACACTGAAGCTTTCTTT
TRBV12-3/TRBV12-4,.,TRBJ2-1,.,CASSPPGAVSYNEQFF,TGTGCCAGCAGCCCCCCTGGAGCGGTGTCCTACAATGAGCAGTTCTTC
TRBV5-1,many,TRBJ1-1,.,CASSFWGENTEAFF,TGCGCCAGCAGCTTCTGGGGGGAAAACACTGAAGCTTTCTTT
TRBV5-5,few,TRBJ1-1,.,CASKRTAAMVNTEAFF,TGTGCCAGCAAACGGACTGCAGCCATGGTGAACACTGAAGCTTTCTTT
TRBV7-6,.,TRBJ2-6,.,CASSRPWSSGANVLTF,TGTGCCAGCAGCCGCCCGTGGAGCTCTGGGGCCAACGTCCTGACTTTC
TRBV6-6,.,TRBJ1-2,TRBD1,CASSSQGALVYGYTF,TGTGCCAGCAGCTCACAGGGGGCGTTAGTCTATGGCTACACCTTC
TRBV6-2/TRBV6-3,few,TRBJ2-1,.,CASSYVLPRESSYNEQFF,TGTGCCAGCAGTTACGTACTTCCGAGGGAGAGCTCCTACAATGAGCAGTTCTTC
TRBV25-1,.,TRBJ2-2,.,CASSDRWTGELFF,TGTGCCAGCAGTGATAGGTGGACCGGGGAGCTGTTTTTT
TRBV5-1,.,TRBJ2-7,TRBD1,CASSLEGQATAYEQYF,TGCGCCAGCAGCTTGGAGGGACAGGCGACCGCCTACGAGCAGTACTTC
TRBV12-3/TRBV12-4,.,TRBJ2-3,TRBD2,CASSSTGTSDTQYF,TGTGCCAGCTCCTCCACCGGGACTAGCGATACGCAGTATTTT
TRBV7-9,.,TRBJ2-3,.,CASSRGSWEDTQYF,TGTGCCAGCAGCCGCGGGTCCTGGGAAGATACGCAGTATTTT
TRBV12-3/TRBV12-4,.,TRBJ2-3,.,CASSLPTPRVGAADTQYF,TGTGCCAGCAGTTTACCAACACCCCGGGTGGGTGCCGCAGATACGCAGTATTTT
TRBV6-2/TRBV6-3,few,TRBJ2-1,TRBD2,CASSYGSGANNEQFF,TGTGCCAGCAGTTACGGTAGCGGGGCAAACAATGAGCAGTTCTTC
TRBV6-5,.,TRBJ2-7,TRBD2,CASSYTGTSGSYEQYF,TGTGCCAGCAGTTACACGGGGACTAGCGGCTCCTACGAGCAGTACTTC
TRBV5-1,few,TRBJ2-5,TRBD2,CASRFSSGVQETQYF,TGCGCCAGCAGGTTCTCGAGCGGGGTCCAAGAGACCCAGTACTTC
TRBV12-3/TRBV12-4,.,TRBJ2-2,TRBD2,CASSPGLASTGELFF,TGTGCCAGCAGTCCCGGACTAGCCTCCACCGGGGAGCTGTTTTTT
TRBV7-6,.,TRBJ2-7,.,CASAQGMGLLEQYF,TGTGCCAGCGCGCAGGGGATGGGACTACTTGAGCAGTACTTC
TRBV12-3/TRBV12-4,.,TRBJ2-5,.,CASSQGVGPQETQYF,TGTGCCAGCAGTCAGGGTGTAGGCCCTCAAGAGACCCAGTACTTC
TRBV5-6,.,TRBJ2-2,.,CASSPYTTGELFF,TGTGCCAGCAGCCCCTATACCACCGGGGAGCTGTTTTTT
TRBV2,.,TRBJ1-2,.,CASSAVSGYGYTF,TGTGCCAGCAGTGCCGTCAGCGGCTATGGCTACACCTTC
TRBV29-1,.,TRBJ2-5,.,CSVGDGNQETQYF,TGCAGCGTTGGGGACGGAAACCAAGAGACCCAGTACTTC
TRBV2,once,TRBJ1-3,.,CASSSSGEGNTIYF,TGTGCCAGCAGCTCGAGTGGGGAGGGAAACACCATATATTTT
TRBV6-5,.,TRBJ1-5,.,CASSNGQGDDQPQHF,TGTGCCAGCTCAAACGGGCAGGGAGACGACCAGCCCCAGCATTTT